What follows are 2 T cell receptor beta chains derived from one specimen sequenced in a study of patients and donors after allogeneic stem cell transplantation. TCRdb itself ran the RT-PCR reads through MiXCR, one entry per CDR3 protein. The sample lists some 87,000 distinct CDR3 sequences, roughly 48% seen once, with more than 55% in the top ten. The sample consisted of blood, either unsorted or a sorted T cell fraction (not recorded which). The receptors derive from a human donor who was either an allogeneic HSCT recipient or a stem cell or donor lymphocyte infusion donor (not recorded which). It is not recorded whose cells these are; they may come from a transplant donor.

The J gene is TRBJ1-1, the V gene TRBV20-1, with TRBD1 as a possible D gene (6 bases). V lost 7 bases and J lost 4, with 10 bases in between. This CDR3 is built from 11 residues. Germline CDR1 reads DFQATT; CDR2 reads SNEGSKA (reference sequence). The CDR3 DNA follows: TGCAGTGTAGAGGGGGGCACTGAAGCTTTCTTT. It codes for CSVEGGTEAFF.

The chain carries TRBV20-1 and TRBJ1-2, with no clear D. With 6 bases removed from V and 0 bases from J, the gap between germline ends came to 8 bases. Per the germline V gene, CDR1 is DFQATT and CDR2 is SNEGSKA (reference sequence). This CDR3 contains 12 residues. CDR3 DNA sequence: TGCAGTGCGACGGCCCCTAACTATGGCTACACCTTC. Amino acids: CSATAPNYGYTF.